The 12 T cell receptor beta chains in this list originate from one sample, sequenced in a study of CD8+CD57+ T cells in acquired aplastic anemia. By flow cytometry, patients selected for sequencing had shown an expansion of CD8+CD57+ cells. Genomic DNA served as template for TCR beta VDJ and CDR3 profiling. TCRdb fed the reads into MiXCR, producing one record per CDR3 protein. This sample has around 180,000 distinct CDR3 sequences; nearly 50% occur once, and the top ten carry 10% to 15%. The sample comprised sorted CD4+, CD8+, or CD8+CD57+ T cells (not recorded which) from PBMCs. These receptors originate from a human donor with aplastic anemia.

This clonotype appeared a few times. V gene TRBV2 combines with J gene TRBJ2-2; 9 nucleotides align to TRBD2. CDR3 size: 15 residues. The junction had 2 bases not matched to a gene; V was cut back by 2 bases and J by 4 bases. CDR1 is SNHLY, CDR2 FYNNEI, per germline. CDR3 residues: CASSETTSGTGELFF. CDR3 nucleotides: TGTGCCAGCAGTGAAACGACTAGCGGCACCGGGGAGCTGTTTTTT.

The table lists this clonotype with many counts. The chain carries TRBV9 and TRBJ2-7; D is possibly TRBD2 (5 bases). Trimming pared 4 bases from V and 9 bases from J, leaving 23 bases between. CDR1 is SGDLS, CDR2 YYNGEE, per germline. The CDR3 covers 15 residues. CDR3 residues: CASSKASSPKETQYF. The CDR3 DNA reads TGTGCCAGCAGCAAAGCTAGCAGCCCAAAAGAAACGCAGTACTTC.

This clonotype was recorded at least ten times. The J gene is TRBJ2-2, the V gene TRBV2; 8 bases match TRBD1. The J segment lost 7 bases and the V segment lost 4 bases, leaving 5 bases of the junction unmatched. Germline V gene sequence: CDR1 SNHLY, CDR2 FYNNEI. This CDR3 is built from 14 residues. CDR3 DNA: TGTGCCAGCAGTGCGGACAGGGCCAACGGGGAGCTGTTTTTT. Protein product: CASSADRANGELFF.

This rearrangement joins TRBV7-3 to TRBJ2-7; no clear D gene. The CDR3 is made up of 14 amino acids. Germline lookup yields CDR1 SGHTA and CDR2 FQGTGA. Trimming shortened V by 5 bases and J by 0 bases, and 11 bases separated the two germline ends. In DNA form, the CDR3 reads TGTGCCAGCAGCGCGGACGAGAGCTCCTACGAGCAGTACTTC. Its translation: CASSADESSYEQYF.

In its sample, this clonotype was seen many times. This chain joins TRBV30 and TRBJ1-6; perhaps TRBD1 as D (5 bases). V dropped 5 bases and J dropped 7 bases, with 9 bases sitting between them. The CDR3 has 12 amino acids. Germline values: CDR1 GTSNPN, CDR2 SVGIG (reference sequence). This CDR3 is CAWGTANSPLHF. In DNA, the CDR3 is TGTGCCTGGGGGACGGCAAATTCACCCCTCCACTTT.

The V call is TRBV24-1, the J call TRBJ2-3; D gene uncertain. The CDR3 has 11 residues. V lost 4 bases, J lost 4 bases, and 2 bases lay in between. The germline gives CDR1 KGHDR, CDR2 SFDVKD. The CDR3 DNA reads TGTGCCACCAGTGAGGCAGATACGCAGTATTTT. This gives the protein CATSEADTQYF.

The chain recombines TRBV7-8 with TRBJ2-1, with D perhaps matching TRBD1 or TRBD2 (6 bases each). V shed 6 bases and J shed 7 bases, with 16 bases lying between them. Germline CDR1 SGHVS, CDR2 FQNEAQ. The CDR3 spans 14 residues. The CDR3 loop reads CASSDSGAGNEQFF. As DNA, the CDR3 is TGTGCCAGCAGTGATTCGGGGGCAGGGAATGAGCAGTTCTTC.

Of note for this clonotype: The CDR3 does not end in the conserved phenylalanine or tryptophan, so this is likely a read error. This chain uses TRBV7-9 with TRBJ2-7; D uncertain. With 0 bases removed from V and 4 bases from J, the gap between germline ends came to 7 bases. Germline V lookup: CDR1 SEHNR, CDR2 FQNEAQ (reference sequence). The CDR3 covers 13 residues. The CDR3 loop reads CASSLANAYEQYL. The CDR3 DNA reads as TGTGCCAGCAGCTTAGCGAACGCATACGAGCAGTACCTC.

This clonotype was seen ten or more times. The chain combines TRBV29-1 with TRBJ2-7; TRBD1 aligns across 10 bases. V lost 3 bases and J lost 5; bases outside the gene matches: 7. The germline V gene has CDR1 SQVTM and CDR2 ANQGSEA. The CDR3 extends over 14 amino acids. CDR3 coding DNA: TGCAGCGTTGACCTAGGAGGGACAGGGGACGAGCAGTACTTC. Amino acid sequence: CSVDLGGTGDEQYF.

The chain couples TRBV7-2 to TRBJ2-2, with TRBD1 identical over 9 bases. This CDR3 is built from 15 residues. V lost 5 bases and J lost 6; bases outside the gene matches: 7. Germline V CDR1 and CDR2: SGHTA, FQGNSA. As DNA, the CDR3 is TGTGCCAGCAGCCCCTCTAGACAGGGGGCCGGGGAGCTGTTTTTT. Encoded protein: CASSPSRQGAGELFF. Full variable domain (outside the CDR3, taken from reference TRBV7-2 and TRBJ2-2): GAGVSQSPSNKVTEKGKDVELRCDPISGHTALYWYRQSLGQGLEFLIYFQGNSAPDKSGLPSDRFSAERTGGSVSTLTIQRTQQEDSAVYLCASSPSRQGAGELFFGEGSRLTVL.

Ten or more counts support this clonotype. The V and J genes are TRBV12-3 or TRBV12-4 and TRBJ2-2, with TRBD2 matching over 13 bases. This CDR3 contains 17 residues. V shed 6 bases, J shed 5 bases, and the junction held 9 bases outside the gene matches. The CDR3 region is CASSLTSGGTVTGELFF. In DNA form, the CDR3 reads TGTGCCAGCAGCCTGACTAGCGGGGGGACGGTAACCGGGGAGCTGTTTTTT.

The CDR3 nucleotides read TGTGCCAGCAGCCCTCGACTAGCGGGAGGGAGCGAGCAGTACTTC. Its translation: CASSPRLAGGSEQYF. The rearrangement links TRBV7-6 to TRBJ2-7; 14 bases line up with TRBD2. V lost 5 bases and J lost 6; bases outside the gene matches: 6. Germline V gene sequence: CDR1 SGHVS, CDR2 FNYEAQ. The CDR3 has 15 amino acids.